The clone carrying this T cell receptor (beta chain) was detected only once. Its antigen is unknown. This entry comes from a study of cytomegalovirus exposure and HLA in healthy donors. V lost 7 bases, J lost 1 base, and 14 bases lay in between. Germline V gene sequence: CDR1 SNHLY, CDR2 FYNNEI. There are 15 residues in the CDR3. Primers included in the PCR were 60 Vbeta and 13 Jbeta primers. Here immunoSEQ multiplex PCR was the method, and the copy in TCRdb shows in-frame clones only, minus some. The top ten hold roughly 6% of the sample, which has about 210,000 clones, roughly 82% seen once. Findings and limits, study-wide: The authors later found TCR association rates varying by HLA locus, with DRB1 most and HLA-C fewest.

The specimen sequenced was PBMCs. The chain links TRBV2 to TRBJ2-1; D may be TRBD2 (6 bases). The source is a man aged 35 to 55 in good health and CMV-seropositive. The CDR3 protein is CASTTRLRSYNEQFF. In DNA, the CDR3 is TGTGCCAGCACGACTAGGCTCCGGTCCTACAATGAGCAGTTCTTC.